This T cell receptor beta chain was identified during a study of T cells in Graves' hyperthyroidism and ophthalmopathy. Regarding the study as a whole: For ophthalmopathy, model prediction preceded onset by a median about six months.

V was cut by 6 bases and J by 5 bases, with 8 bases left in between. This CDR3 has 11 residues. In germline, CDR1 is MNHEY, CDR2 SVGEGT. In its sample, this clonotype was seen many times. Its antigen is not identified. Diagnosis of hyperthyroidism was new in patients aged 18 to 65, and its duration was under 2 months. Extraction of PBMCs used under 13 ml of fresh peripheral blood. The TCR beta CDR3 regions underwent amplification using RNA transcripts as the source. The TCR CDR3 first-round RT-PCR relied on the HTBI primer set. TCRdb fed the multiplex PCR reads into MiXCR, producing one record per CDR3 protein. The sample has 300,000 to 450,000 distinct CDR3 sequences, around a sixth seen once.

The chain has TRBV6-2 or TRBV6-3 and TRBJ2-7; no clear D. The origin of this receptor is a woman aged 18 to 35 with Graves' hyperthyroidism that later progressed to Graves' ophthalmopathy. Input material: blood. The CDR3 region is CASSWTDEQYF. CDR3 bases: TGTGCCAGCAGCTGGACGGACGAGCAGTACTTC.